This T cell receptor beta chain is drawn from a study of identifying expanded T cells in peripheral blood. Study-wide results and caveats: Across healthy donors, higher total template counts meant significantly greater roughly 2-week count variance. Technical replicates showed about 1.2 changed clones; around two weeks 15 to 20; four weeks 19.

This CDR3 has 16 residues. CDR1 is MNHNS, CDR2 SASEGT, per germline. Trimming left V 1 base short and J 8 bases short, with 15 bases between. During the collection period, no donor immune events like infections were recorded. In its sample, this clone was seen once. Its specificity is not known. TCRdb keeps only in-frame clones here, not all; method: immunoSEQ multiplex PCR. The sample gives about 100,000 clones, around nine tenths of which show up once; 5.5% is in the top ten. The receptor comes from a person aged 18 to 75 in good health. The rearrangement links TRBV6-1 to TRBJ1-6; D not resolved. Sequenced sample: blood. Written as DNA, the CDR3 is TGTGCCAGCAGTGAAGTGGTCGGCAGGCTCTATTCACCCCTCCACTTT. Its protein is CASSEVVGRLYSPLHF.